Below, one T cell receptor (beta chain) is given with its context. Its antigen is as yet unknown. This specimen comes from a study of T cell responses to AZD1222 COVID-19 vaccine. Second-dose recipients at about 4 or about 12 weeks were treated as one pooled group. Some clones are missing from TCRdb's copy, which holds only in-frame ones; the method was immunoSEQ multiplex PCR. The sample records 95,000 or so clones, approximately 91% being singletons. Study observations and caveats: Females made up more of the donors, who were largely white British, and clonal diversity may have come out too low. The study sampled repertoires only after the peak T cell response. Targets within unmutated variant regions were reportedly found for nearly half of spike-specific TCRs.

This CDR3 region has 16 residues. Germline trimming cut 4 bases from V and 1 base from J; bases unmatched to any gene: 8. Germline V CDR1 and CDR2: SGHNT, YYREEE (reference sequence). The chain carries TRBV5-4 and TRBJ2-4; TRBD1 agrees at 7 bases. This receptor was obtained from an adult who received the AZD1222 COVID-19 vaccine. Sample: peripheral blood, taken 28 days after the second AZD1222 dose. CDR3 in amino acids: CASSPTGDAAKNIQYF. In DNA, the CDR3 is TGTGCCAGCAGCCCAACAGGGGATGCGGCCAAAAACATTCAGTACTTC.